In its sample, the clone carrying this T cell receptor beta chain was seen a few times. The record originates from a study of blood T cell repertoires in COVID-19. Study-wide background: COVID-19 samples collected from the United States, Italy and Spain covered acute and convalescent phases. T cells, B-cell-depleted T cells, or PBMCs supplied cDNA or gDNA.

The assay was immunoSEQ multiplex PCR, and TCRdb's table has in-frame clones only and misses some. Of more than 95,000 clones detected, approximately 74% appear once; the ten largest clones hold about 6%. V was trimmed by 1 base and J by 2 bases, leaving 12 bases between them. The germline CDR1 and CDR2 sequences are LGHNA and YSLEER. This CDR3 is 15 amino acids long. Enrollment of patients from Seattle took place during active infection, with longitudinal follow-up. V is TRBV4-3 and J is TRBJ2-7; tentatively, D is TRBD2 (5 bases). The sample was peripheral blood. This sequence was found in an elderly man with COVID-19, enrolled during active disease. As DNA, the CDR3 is TGCGCCAGCAGCCAAGGATACGGGATCCCCTACGAGCAGTACTTC. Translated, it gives CASSQGYGIPYEQYF.